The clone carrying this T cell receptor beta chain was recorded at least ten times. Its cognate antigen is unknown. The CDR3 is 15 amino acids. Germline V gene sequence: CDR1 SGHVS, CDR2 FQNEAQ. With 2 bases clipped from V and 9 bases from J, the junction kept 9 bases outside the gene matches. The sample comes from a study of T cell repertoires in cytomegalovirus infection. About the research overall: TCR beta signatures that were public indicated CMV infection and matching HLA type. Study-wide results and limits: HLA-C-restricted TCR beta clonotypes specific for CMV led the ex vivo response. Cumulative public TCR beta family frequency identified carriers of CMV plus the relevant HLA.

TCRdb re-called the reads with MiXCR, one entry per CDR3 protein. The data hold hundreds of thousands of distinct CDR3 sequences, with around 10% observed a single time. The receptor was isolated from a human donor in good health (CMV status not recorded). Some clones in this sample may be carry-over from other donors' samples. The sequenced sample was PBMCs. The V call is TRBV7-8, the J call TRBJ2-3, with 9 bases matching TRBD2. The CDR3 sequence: CASSLSSGVQGTQYF. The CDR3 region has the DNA TGTGCCAGCAGCTTATCTAGCGGGGTCCAGGGGACGCAGTATTTT. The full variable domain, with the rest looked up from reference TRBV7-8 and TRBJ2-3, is GAGVSQSPRYKVAKRGQDVALRCDPISGHVSLFWYQQALGQGPEFLTYFQNEAQLDKSGLPSDRFFAERPEGSVSTLKIQRTQQEDSAVYLCASSLSSGVQGTQYFGPGTRLTVL.